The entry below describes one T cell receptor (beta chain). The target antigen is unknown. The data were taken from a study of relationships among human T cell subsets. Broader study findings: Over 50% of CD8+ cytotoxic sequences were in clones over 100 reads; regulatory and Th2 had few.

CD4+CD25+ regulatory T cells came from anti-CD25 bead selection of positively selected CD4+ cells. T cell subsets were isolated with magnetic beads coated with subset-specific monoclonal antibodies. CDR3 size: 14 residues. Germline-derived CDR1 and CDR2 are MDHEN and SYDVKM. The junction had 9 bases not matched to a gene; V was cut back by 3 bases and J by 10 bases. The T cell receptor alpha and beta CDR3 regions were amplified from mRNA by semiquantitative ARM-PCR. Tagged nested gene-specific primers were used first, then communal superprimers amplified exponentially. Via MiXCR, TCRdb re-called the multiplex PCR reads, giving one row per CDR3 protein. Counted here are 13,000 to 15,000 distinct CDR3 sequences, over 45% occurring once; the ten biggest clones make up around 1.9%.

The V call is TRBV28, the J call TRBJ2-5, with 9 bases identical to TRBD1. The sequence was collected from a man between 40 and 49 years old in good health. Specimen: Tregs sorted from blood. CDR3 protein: CASSLLRTGVVQYF. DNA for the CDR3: TGTGCCAGCAGTTTGTTGCGGACAGGGGTAGTCCAGTACTTC.